Listed here are 13 T cell receptor beta chains from one sample, sequenced in a study of beta chain features in type 1 diabetes. Isolated RNA was reverse transcribed in full, so expressed TCRB transcripts were sequenced. Here immunoSEQ multiplex PCR was the method, and the copy in TCRdb shows in-frame clones only, minus some. The sample shows fewer than 650,000 clones, 15% to 17% of them seen only once. Sequencing was performed on naive CD4+ T cells from blood. These receptors all stem from a man in his late teens or twenties in good health.

V is TRBV7-2 and J is TRBJ2-1; D remains ambiguous. The germline V gene encodes CDR1 SGHTA and CDR2 FQGNSA. V was pared by 5 bases and J by 0 bases, with 14 bases between. The CDR3 loop spans 16 amino acids. This CDR3 reads CASSPFGRSSYNEQFF. The DNA for the CDR3 is TGTGCCAGCAGCCCCTTTGGGCGGAGCTCCTACAATGAGCAGTTCTTC. Full variable domain (outside the CDR3, taken from reference TRBV7-2 and TRBJ2-1): GAGVSQSPSNKVTEKGKDVELRCDPISGHTALYWYRQSLGQGLEFLIYFQGNSAPDKSGLPSDRFSAERTGGSVSTLTIQRTQQEDSAVYLCASSPFGRSSYNEQFFGPGTRLTVL.

This chain links TRBV7-8 with TRBJ2-1; 13 nucleotides align to TRBD2. CDR1 is SGHVS and CDR2 is FQNEAQ in the germline V gene. This CDR3 has 14 residues. V dropped 5 bases and J dropped 8; count of bases not matched to a gene: 3. This CDR3 is CASSRTSGSYEQFF. For the CDR3, the DNA is TGTGCCAGCAGCCGGACTAGCGGGAGCTATGAGCAGTTCTTC.

The CDR3 region is CASGQGGRVGEKLFF. CDR3 nucleotides: TGTGCCAGCGGCCAAGGTGGCAGGGTGGGCGAAAAACTGTTTTTT. This chain links TRBV6-6 with TRBJ1-4, with D tentatively TRBD1 (5 bases). In germline, CDR1 is MNHNY, CDR2 SVGAGI (reference sequence). The CDR3 has 15 amino acids. Trimming pared 8 bases from V and 8 bases from J, leaving 21 bases between.

This clone has just a few counts. The chain couples TRBV5-1 to TRBJ2-6; perhaps TRBD1 as D (5 bases). There are 15 residues in the CDR3. V was shortened by 0 bases and J by 2 bases, with 6 bases between the two germline ends. The V gene's germline CDR1 is SGHRS and CDR2 YFSETQ. For the CDR3, the DNA is TGCGCCAGCAGCTTGGCAGGGACTGGGGCCAACGTCCTGACTTTC. Translation gives CASSLAGTGANVLTF.

V gene TRBV2 combines with J gene TRBJ2-1; 9 bases line up with TRBD2. From germline, CDR1 is SNHLY and CDR2 FYNNEI. Trimming removed 7 bases from V and 7 bases from J; junction bases left unmatched: 11. The CDR3 loop spans 15 amino acids. CDR3 sequence reads: CASKVSGSGGNEQFF. The CDR3 DNA reads as TGTGCCAGCAAAGTTAGCGGGAGTGGAGGTAATGAGCAGTTCTTC. Filled out from reference TRBV2 and TRBJ2-1, the complete variable domain reads EPEVTQTPSHQVTQMGQEVILRCVPISNHLYFYWYRQILGQKVEFLVSFYNNEISEKSEIFDDQFSVERPDGSNFTLKIRSTKLEDSAMYFCASKVSGSGGNEQFFGPGTRLTVL.

This clone was found a few times. The V call is TRBV2, the J call TRBJ1-3; 8 bases match TRBD1. Losses at the gene ends were 11 bases for V and 6 bases for J; bases not matched to a gene: 9. The germline gives CDR1 SNHLY, CDR2 FYNNEI. This CDR3 contains 13 residues. DNA of the CDR3: TGTGCCTGTCGGGACAGGAGGGAAAACACCATATATTTT. It is translated as CACRDRRENTIYF.

Only one count was recorded for this clone. The rearrangement links TRBV5-1 to TRBJ2-3, with 7 bases aligning to TRBD1. CDR1 SGHRS and CDR2 YFSETQ come from the germline V gene. V trimming: 0 bases; J trimming: 4 bases; junction bases outside the gene matches: 5. CDR3 length: 15 residues. CDR3 in amino acids: CASSLGTGRADTQYF. The CDR3 coding sequence is TGCGCCAGCAGCTTGGGGACAGGTCGCGCAGATACGCAGTATTTT. The full variable domain, in which reference TRBV5-1 and TRBJ2-3 provide the parts outside the CDR3, is KAGVTQTPRYLIKTRGQQVTLSCSPISGHRSVSWYQQTPGQGLQFLFEYFSETQRNKGNFPGRFSGRQFSNSRSEMNVSTLELGDSALYLCASSLGTGRADTQYFGPGTRLTVL.

In this sample, this clone turned up a few times. CDR3 in amino acids: CASTVLGGNTIYF. The CDR3 DNA reads as TGTGCCAGCACTGTTCTCGGGGGAAACACCATATATTTT. The chain carries TRBV6-5 and TRBJ1-3; D is undetermined. V lost 7 bases, J lost 4 bases, and 11 bases lay in between. Germline V lookup: CDR1 MNHEY, CDR2 SVGAGI. The CDR3 extends over 13 amino acids.

This clone has just a few counts. The V gene is TRBV25-1, the J gene TRBJ2-1; 7 bases fit TRBD2. The CDR3 has 13 amino acids. The V gene end was trimmed by 8 bases and the J gene end by 5 bases; junction bases not matched to a gene: 6. Germline lookup yields CDR1 MGHDK and CDR2 SYGVNS. CDR3 sequence reads: CASGTSADNEQFF. The CDR3 nucleotides are TGTGCCAGCGGAACTAGCGCAGACAATGAGCAGTTCTTC.

This clone was picked up a small number of times. The rearrangement links TRBV7-9 to TRBJ2-5; 7 bases agree with TRBD1. The CDR3 covers 13 residues. From germline, CDR1 is SEHNR and CDR2 FQNEAQ (reference sequence). The V segment lost 4 bases and the J segment 5 bases; nucleotides outside the gene matches: 4. The CDR3 nucleotides read TGTGCCAGCAGCTGGGGACAGAAGGAGACCCAGTACTTC. Protein: CASSWGQKETQYF.

This sequence joins TRBV7-3 and TRBJ2-4; tentative D call: TRBD2 (7 bases). With 6 bases removed from V and 2 bases from J, the gap between germline ends came to 14 bases. The CDR3 has 15 residues. Per germline, CDR1 SGHTA and CDR2 FQGTGA. The CDR3, as DNA: TGTGCCAGCAGTCCCGGGGGGCTCTCCAAAAACATTCAGTACTTC. Translation gives CASSPGGLSKNIQYF.

The CDR3 is CASSLRPRPSGSYEQYF. The CDR3 nucleotides are TGTGCCAGCAGCTTGCGTCCCCGGCCTAGCGGTTCCTACGAGCAGTACTTC. The chain carries TRBV9 and TRBJ2-7; 7 nucleotides match TRBD2. The length of the CDR3 is 17 residues. V trimming: 4 bases; J trimming: 1 base; junction bases outside the gene matches: 14. Germline V gene data show CDR1 as SGDLS and CDR2 as YYNGEE.

The table lists this clone with a few counts. The V gene is TRBV7-2, the J gene TRBJ2-2; 15 bases agree with TRBD2. Germline values: CDR1 SGHTA, CDR2 FQGNSA. The CDR3 is 19 amino acids. Trimming took 5 bases from V and 4 from J; bases not matched to a gene: 11. The CDR3 spells CASSRRMGLAGGSTGELFF. CDR3 coding DNA: TGTGCCAGCAGCCGGCGGATGGGACTAGCGGGAGGCTCCACCGGGGAGCTGTTTTTT.